Below, 31 T cell receptor beta chains from the same sample are listed, as sequenced in a study of metastatic and nonmetastatic thyroid tumors. Before thyroid surgery, none of the patients had received any treatment. TCRdb recomputed clones from the PCR reads via MiXCR. The sample yields 9,000 to 10,000 clones, about 10% seen once. The sample taken for sequencing was tumor tissue. These receptors came from a female donor with papillary thyroid cancer or a benign thyroid nodule (not recorded which). Some clones in this sample may be carry-over from other donors' samples.

Comment on this clone: One end of the junction varies from germline; a read error may be responsible. Within the sample, other DNA sequences also encode this same CDR3. The chain carries TRBV30 and TRBJ1-4; TRBD1 is a possible D gene (6 bases). The CDR3 is made up of 12 amino acids. CDR1 and CDR2 from the germline V gene are GTSNPN and SVGIG (reference sequence). CDR3 sequence: CAWSPQGGKLFF. In DNA form, the CDR3 reads TGTGCCTGGAGCCCGCAAGGGGGAAAACTTTTTTTT.

This clone was counted ten times or more. V and J are TRBV20-1 and TRBJ2-2; TRBD1 agrees at 9 bases. V shed 1 base and J 1 base; nucleotides not matched to a gene: 4. The CDR3 spans 16 residues. Germline CDR1 and CDR2: DFQATT and SNEGSKA (reference sequence). The CDR3 bases are TGCAGTGCTAGAGCCCCGGGACAGGGGAACACCGGGGAGCTGTTTTTT. This sequence encodes CSARAPGQGNTGELFF.

This clone was counted only a few times. This chain uses TRBV19 with TRBJ2-1; no firm D call. V was pared by 3 bases and J by 1 base, with 10 bases between. The CDR3 runs to 15 residues. From germline, CDR1 is LNHDA and CDR2 SQIVND (reference sequence). The CDR3 sequence is CASSMMGSSYNEQFF. The CDR3 DNA sequence: TGTGCCAGTAGTATGATGGGTTCATCCTACAATGAGCAGTTCTTC.

This clone was recorded at least ten times. This may be a read error: a much more frequent sequence differs by one nucleotide. The CDR3 spells CASSDGLGSNEELFF. The CDR3 DNA follows: TGTGCCAGCAGTGATGGGTTAGGGAGTAATGAAGAACTGTTTTTT. The chain joins TRBV2 to TRBJ1-4; D is ambiguous. The CDR3 extends over 15 amino acids. Germline loops: CDR1 SNHLY, CDR2 FYNNEI.

This clone was counted many times. This chain connects TRBV5-1 to TRBJ2-3; TRBD1 matches at 12 bases. Per the germline V gene, CDR1 is SGHRS and CDR2 is YFSETQ. With V trimmed by 4 bases and J by 0 bases, 6 bases remained unmatched. The CDR3 sequence is 17 residues long. CDR3 DNA sequence: TGCGCCAGCAGCAGGGGGACAGGGGGCGTTAGCACAGATACGCAGTATTTT. Amino acid sequence: CASSRGTGGVSTDTQYF.

In the case of this clone: Here the CDR3 omits its conserved ending phenylalanine or tryptophan, so a read error is the likely source. Because the CDR3's place on the DNA is in doubt, the DNA is left out and the CDR3 is given as listed by TCRdb. The rearrangement links TRBV28 to TRBJ2-2. The CDR3 spans 10 residues, counting both ends. Per germline, CDR1 MDHEN and CDR2 SYDVKM. The CDR3 loop is CASSHRIRAG.

By sample share, this clone is medium-sized. V usage is TRBV7-2 and J usage is TRBJ1-6; 7 positions match TRBD1. In germline, CDR1 is SGHTA, CDR2 FQGNSA. The CDR3 has 16 residues. Germline trimming cut 1 base from V and 4 bases from J; bases unmatched to any gene: 4. The CDR3 bases are TGTGCCAGCAGCTTAGTGTCAGGGGGTTATAATTCACCCCTCCACTTT. This codes for CASSLVSGGYNSPLHF.

This clone was picked up a small number of times. This rearrangement joins TRBV10-2 to TRBJ2-5; the D gene could be TRBD1 or TRBD2 (7 bases each). Germline lookup yields CDR1 WSHSY and CDR2 SAAADI. The CDR3 runs 16 residues. V was trimmed by 4 bases and J by 4 bases, leaving 19 bases between them. The CDR3 DNA reads as TGCGCCAGCAGTGTATTCGGGGGGACAGCGAGAGAGACCCAGTACTTC. This encodes CASSVFGGTARETQYF.

This clone has a count of ten or more. The gene calls are TRBV4-1 and TRBJ2-3; 7 nucleotides line up with TRBD1. Germline V CDR1 and CDR2: MGHRA, YSYEKL. V gave up 3 bases and J gave up 4 bases; unmatched junction bases: 7. CDR3 length equals 15 residues. CDR3 region: CASSQVQGVSDTQYF. In DNA, the CDR3 is TGCGCCAGCAGCCAGGTGCAGGGGGTTTCAGATACGCAGTATTTT.

This clone was counted a few times. This sequence joins TRBV12-3 or TRBV12-4 and TRBJ1-6, with D tentatively TRBD1 (6 bases). Trimming stripped 5 bases from V and 9 bases from J, with 11 bases between. The CDR3 is 13 residues long. CDR3 in amino acids: CASSPGVGSPLHF. In DNA, the CDR3 is TGTGCCAGCAGTCCAGGGGTGGGTTCACCCCTCCACTTT.

This clone was observed many times. This rearrangement joins TRBV4-2 to TRBJ1-6; 11 bases are a match to TRBD1. Germline V gives CDR1 LGHNA, CDR2 YNFKEQ. The V and J ends lost 4 bases and 7 bases, in that order; junction bases with no gene match: 6. The CDR3 length is 16 residues. The CDR3 DNA follows: TGTGCCAGCAGCCCTCCCGGACAGGGGGCCAATTCACCCCTCCACTTT. Amino acid sequence: CASSPPGQGANSPLHF.

This clone ranks as medium-sized. The CDR3 DNA follows: TGTGCCAGCAGTTCCCCAATGGGACTCTCCGAGCAGTACTTC. Protein sequence: CASSSPMGLSEQYF. This chain links TRBV28 with TRBJ2-7; D possibly corresponds to TRBD2 (6 bases). The CDR3 extends over 14 amino acids. The V gene's germline CDR1 is MDHEN and CDR2 SYDVKM. V dropped 4 bases and J dropped 6 bases, with 16 bases sitting between them.

This clone has a count of ten or more. CDR3 protein: CASSLAALDLGTEAFF. CDR3 coding DNA: TGCGCCAGCAGCTTGGCGGCTCTCGATTTAGGCACTGAAGCTTTCTTT. The chain recombines TRBV5-1 with TRBJ1-1; unclear D gene. Germline values: CDR1 SGHRS, CDR2 YFSETQ. This CDR3 spans 16 amino acids. V was shortened by 0 bases and J by 4 bases, with 16 bases between the two germline ends.

By its share, this clone is medium-sized. This chain uses TRBV10-3 with TRBJ1-2; D not certain. The germline V gene has CDR1 ENHRY and CDR2 SYGVKD. The CDR3 runs 12 residues. Trimming cost V 8 bases and J 5 bases, with 12 bases left between them. Written as DNA, the CDR3 is TGTGCCATCCCGGCTCCTGGGTATGGCTACACCTTC. Its protein is CAIPAPGYGYTF.

This clone was counted ten times or more. V gene TRBV5-1 combines with J gene TRBJ1-2, with D unresolved. From germline, CDR1 is SGHRS and CDR2 YFSETQ. Between the trimmed V and J ends, which lost 1 base and 6 bases, there was a span of 10 bases. This CDR3 region has 13 residues. CDR3 sequence: CASSLSGVDGYTF. The CDR3 bases are TGCGCCAGCAGCTTGTCGGGAGTGGATGGCTACACCTTC.

Judged by abundance, this clone is medium-sized. This chain joins TRBV12-3 or TRBV12-4 and TRBJ1-1; D ambiguous. Deletions cut 8 bases from V and 5 bases from J, with 15 bases between. This CDR3 has 13 amino acids. The CDR3 DNA reads TGTGCCAGCCTGAGGTGGGGTGGGACTGAAGCTTTCTTT. Translated: CASLRWGGTEAFF.

This clone is judged medium-sized (0.01 to 0.1%). The chain links TRBV6-1 to TRBJ1-3, with 9 bases aligning to TRBD1. V shed 6 bases, J shed 7 bases, and the junction held 7 bases outside the gene matches. This CDR3 spans 14 amino acids. The germline V gene has CDR1 MNHNS and CDR2 SASEGT. The CDR3 coding sequence is TGTGCCAGCAGACAAGAGGGGACAGGGAACACCATATATTTT. Encoded protein: CASRQEGTGNTIYF.

This clone rates as medium-sized. The chain couples TRBV10-1 to TRBJ2-1, with 11 bases lining up with TRBD2. Germline CDR1 reads WNHNN; CDR2 reads SYGVQD (reference sequence). The ends lost 2 bases at V and 10 bases at J; junction bases unmatched: 4. The CDR3 contains 14 residues. CDR3 in amino acids: CASSEVVAGGEQFF. CDR3 sequence (DNA): TGCGCCAGCAGTGAGGTGGTAGCGGGAGGGGAGCAGTTCTTC.

The sample holds many counts of this clone. The CDR3 is CASSQDGASYNEQFF. Written as DNA, the CDR3 is TGTGCCAGCAGCCAAGACGGGGCTTCCTACAATGAGCAGTTCTTC. V and J are TRBV4-2 and TRBJ2-1; D tentatively fits TRBD1 or TRBD2 (5 bases each). Germline V lookup: CDR1 LGHNA, CDR2 YNFKEQ. There are 15 residues in the CDR3. V lost 0 bases and J 1 base, leaving 7 bases between the germline ends.

This clone was detected only a few times. The V gene is TRBV2, the J gene TRBJ2-2; TRBD1 aligns across 7 bases. Germline V gives CDR1 SNHLY, CDR2 FYNNEI. This CDR3 contains 13 residues. Unmatched junction bases numbered 4, after V lost 5 bases and J lost 7 bases. DNA of the CDR3: TGTGCCAGCAGTCAGGGGACAGACGGGGAGCTGTTTTTT. This codes for CASSQGTDGELFF.

The CDR3 DNA follows: TGTGCCAGTAGTCCCCCGGACACTGAAGCTTTCTTT. This gives the protein CASSPPDTEAFF. The gene calls are TRBV19 and TRBJ1-1; D not certain. The germline V gene encodes CDR1 LNHDA and CDR2 SQIVND (reference sequence). V lost 5 bases and J lost 3, with 7 bases in between. This CDR3 contains 12 residues.

This clone occurred many times. The chain is built from TRBV6-4 and TRBJ2-5; either TRBD1 or TRBD2 may supply D (5 bases each). CDR3 size: 16 residues. Germline CDR1 and CDR2: MRHNA and SNTAGT. V was pared by 5 bases and J by 5 bases, with 21 bases between. DNA for the CDR3: TGTGCCAGCAGTCCTGCAGGGTACCCTAGCTTGGAGACCCAGTACTTC. Translated, it gives CASSPAGYPSLETQYF.

This clone was seen repeatedly, ten times or more. The chain employs TRBV13 and TRBJ2-5, with 9 bases that match TRBD2. The CDR3 length is 14 residues. Germline assignment: CDR1 PRHDT and CDR2 FYEKMQ (reference sequence). V lost 0 bases to trimming and J lost 5 bases; unmatched junction nucleotides: 1. CDR3 loop: CASSLGTSGETQYF. In DNA form, the CDR3 reads TGTGCCAGCAGCTTAGGGACTAGCGGTGAGACCCAGTACTTC.

Many counts were recorded for this clone. The chain joins TRBV11-3 to TRBJ1-1; maybe TRBD1 (6 bases). This CDR3 is 15 amino acids long. Germline V lookup: CDR1 SGHNT, CDR2 YENEEA. V was trimmed by 5 bases and J by 1 base, leaving 14 bases between them. Written as DNA, the CDR3 is TGTGCCAGCAGCCCTAGACCCAGGGGGAACACTGAAGCTTTCTTT. It yields the protein CASSPRPRGNTEAFF. Full variable domain (outside the CDR3, taken from reference TRBV11-3 and TRBJ1-1): EAGVVQSPRYKIIEKKQPVAFWCNPISGHNTLYWYLQNLGQGPELLIRYENEEAVDDSQLPKDRFSAERLKGVDSTLKIQPAELGDSAVYLCASSPRPRGNTEAFFGQGTRLTVV.

This clone was counted ten times or more. The gene calls are TRBV7-9 and TRBJ2-5, with 10 bases identical to TRBD1. Trimming cost V 8 bases and J 1 base; bases outside gene matches: 4. The CDR3 runs 14 residues. Germline V gene lookup returns CDR1 SEHNR and CDR2 FQNEAQ (reference sequence). CDR3 sequence (DNA): TGTGCCAGCCGACAGGGGGCCGCCCAAGAGACCCAGTACTTC. Translation: CASRQGAAQETQYF. Combining the CDR3 with reference TRBV7-9 and TRBJ2-5 gives the whole variable domain DTGVSQNPRHKITKRGQNVTFRCDPISEHNRLYWYRQTLGQGPEFLTYFQNEAQLEKSRLLSDRFSAERPKGSFSTLEIQRTEQGDSAMYLCASRQGAAQETQYFGPGTRLLVL.

There are many counts of this clone. The J gene is TRBJ2-1, the V gene TRBV20-1; D possibly corresponds to TRBD2 (6 bases). The V gene's germline CDR1 is DFQATT and CDR2 SNEGSKA (reference sequence). This CDR3 has 13 residues. Trimming removed 5 bases at V and 5 bases at J, with 13 bases between. The CDR3 sequence: CSASYGGHNEQFF. CDR3 coding DNA: TGCAGTGCTTCCTACGGGGGTCACAATGAGCAGTTCTTC.

This clone was detected once. One end of the junction fails to match germline, which may point to a read error. The gene calls are TRBV11-3 and TRBJ1-1; D gene ambiguous. This CDR3 is 12 amino acids long. The germline V gene encodes CDR1 SGHNT and CDR2 YENEEA. Here the CDR3 DNA reads TGTGTCAGCAGCAAGGAGAACACTGAAGTTTTCTTT. Translating gives CVSSKENTEVFF.

This chain joins TRBV27 and TRBJ2-7; 8 nucleotides agree with TRBD1. The CDR3 totals 15 residues. J was trimmed by 0 bases and V by 3 bases; bases with no gene match: 4. Germline lookup yields CDR1 MNHEY and CDR2 SMNVEV (reference sequence). In DNA form, the CDR3 reads TGTGCCAGCAGTTTCAGGGGGCTGATCTCCTACGAGCAGTACTTC. It codes for CASSFRGLISYEQYF.

This clone was counted ten times or more. The gene calls are TRBV11-3 and TRBJ2-1; 9 bases are shared with TRBD1. Germline lookup yields CDR1 SGHNT and CDR2 YENEEA. V was clipped by 0 bases and J by 5 bases; unmatched bases: 5. The CDR3 is 16 residues long. The CDR3 nucleotides are TGTGCCAGCAGCTTAGATCGGGACAGGGTTGACAATGAGCAGTTCTTC. Protein sequence: CASSLDRDRVDNEQFF.

This clone is classed as medium-sized. V usage is TRBV2 and J usage is TRBJ1-5; 9 positions match TRBD1. The CDR3 totals 13 residues. With 6 bases clipped from V and 9 bases from J, the junction kept 6 bases outside the gene matches. The V gene's germline CDR1 is SNHLY and CDR2 FYNNEI. CDR3 sequence: CASSGDRDGPQHF. The CDR3 DNA is TGTGCCAGCAGCGGGGACAGGGACGGGCCCCAGCATTTT.

This clone was seen at least ten times. This chain links TRBV5-5 with TRBJ1-5, with D possibly TRBD1 on 5 matching bases. Germline V gene data show CDR1 as SGHKS and CDR2 as YYEKEE (reference sequence). CDR3 length: 13 residues. Trimming removed 4 bases at V and 10 bases at J, with 15 bases between. The CDR3 spells CASSPSGGGPQHF. For the CDR3, the DNA is TGTGCCAGCAGCCCCTCTGGGGGTGGCCCCCAGCATTTT.